Sequencing of this T cell receptor (beta chain) was carried out in a study of T cell responses to AZD1222 COVID-19 vaccine. The CDR3 covers 16 residues. The V and J ends lost 1 base and 4 bases, in that order; junction bases with no gene match: 9. Germline V lookup: CDR1 SGHNT, CDR2 YYREEE (reference sequence). Second-dose intervals of approximately 4 or approximately 12 weeks were pooled. Findings and limits, study-wide: Unmutated variant regions are reportedly the target of nearly half of TCRs that are spike-specific. Spike-specific TCR depth and breadth grew after two AZD1222 doses. Seropositive at baseline were only a handful of AZD1222 recipients.

Concerning this clone itself: The antigen is unknown.

Here immunoSEQ multiplex PCR was the method, and the copy in TCRdb shows in-frame clones only, minus some. The table includes 60,000 to 85,000 clones, around 87% detected once. The J gene is TRBJ2-7, the V gene TRBV5-4, with 9 bases fitting TRBD1. This TCR was sampled from an adult who received the AZD1222 COVID-19 vaccine. The sample here was peripheral blood, taken 28 days after the second AZD1222 dose. The CDR3: CASSLSRQGGIYEQYF. The CDR3 DNA reads as TGTGCCAGCAGCTTGTCGAGACAGGGGGGAATATACGAGCAGTACTTC.